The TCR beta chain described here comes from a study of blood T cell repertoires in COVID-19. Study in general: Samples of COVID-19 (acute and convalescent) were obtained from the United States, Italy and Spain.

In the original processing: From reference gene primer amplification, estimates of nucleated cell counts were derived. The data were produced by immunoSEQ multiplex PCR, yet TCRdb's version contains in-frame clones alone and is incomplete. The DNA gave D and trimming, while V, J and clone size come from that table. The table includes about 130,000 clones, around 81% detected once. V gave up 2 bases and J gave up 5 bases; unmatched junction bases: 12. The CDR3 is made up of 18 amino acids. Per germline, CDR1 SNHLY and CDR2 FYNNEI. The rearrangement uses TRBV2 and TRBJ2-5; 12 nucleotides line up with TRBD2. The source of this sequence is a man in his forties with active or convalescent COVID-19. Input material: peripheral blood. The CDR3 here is CASSEFGWTSGARETQYF. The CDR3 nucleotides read TGTGCCAGCAGTGAATTTGGCTGGACTAGCGGGGCCCGGGAGACCCAGTACTTC.